A selection of T cell receptor beta chains follows, all from one sample in a study of T cell responses to AZD1222 COVID-19 vaccine. Using immunoSEQ multiplex PCR, the repertoire was profiled, and TCRdb retains in-frame clones only, with some absent. The data contain more than 95,000 clones, roughly 93% of them seen just once; the ten biggest clones take up 4% to 5.5%. Sequencing was performed on peripheral blood, taken on day 0 of AZD1222 vaccination. The receptors here all came from an adult in good health. The CDR3 runs from the conserved cysteine through the conserved F or W. Fields, in order: CDR3 length, J gene, V gene, D gene, clone size, CDR3 protein, CDR3 DNA. A D gene is named only where the DNA matches it firmly. For some rows the clone size is stated as once, few or many, or as a class when expanded; others skip it.

14 | TRBJ1-4 | TRBV27 | TRBD1 | - | CASSMNRGGEKLFF | TGTGCCAGCAGTATGAACAGGGGGGGTGAAAAACTGTTTTTT
15 | TRBJ2-1 | TRBV18 | TRBD1 | - | CASSQAGQGYNEQFF | TGTGCCAGCTCCCAGGCGGGACAGGGTTACAATGAGCAGTTCTTC
13 | TRBJ1-3 | TRBV5-1 | - | few | CASSKGPGNTIYF | TGCGCCAGCAGCAAAGGACCTGGAAACACCATATATTTT
17 | TRBJ2-5 | TRBV28 | TRBD1 | - | CASSSTTGTGHQETQYF | TGTGCCAGCAGTTCCACAACCGGGACAGGACACCAAGAGACCCAGTACTTC
14 | TRBJ2-3 | TRBV7-2 | - | - | CASSLRASTDTQYF | TGTGCCAGCAGCTTACGCGCTAGCACAGATACGCAGTATTTT
15 | TRBJ2-7 | TRBV7-9 | TRBD2 | - | CASSLALAGIYEQYF | TGTGCCAGCAGCTTAGCCCTAGCGGGGATCTACGAGCAGTACTTC
14 | TRBJ1-2 | TRBV2 | TRBD1 | - | CASTGTGVFSGYTF | TGTGCCAGCACCGGGACAGGGGTTTTCTCTGGCTACACCTTC
14 | TRBJ2-7 | TRBV3-1/TRBV3-2 | TRBD2 | - | CASSRGRELYEQYF | TGTGCCAGCAGCCGCGGGAGGGAACTCTACGAGCAGTACTTC
19 | TRBJ2-3 | TRBV24-1 | TRBD2 | once | CATSSTTGLAGGSTDTQYF | TGTGCCACCAGTAGCACAACGGGACTAGCGGGAGGGTCCACAGATACGCAGTATTTT
15 | TRBJ1-2 | TRBV27 | TRBD1 | - | CASSLIGQGKYGYTF | TGTGCCAGCAGTTTAATCGGACAGGGGAAGTATGGCTACACCTTC
14 | TRBJ1-5 | TRBV15 | TRBD1 | once | CATSRGQGDQPQHF | TGTGCCACCAGCAGAGGACAGGGCGATCAGCCCCAGCATTTT
11 | TRBJ2-7 | TRBV6-6 | - | - | CASRLTYEQYF | TGTGCCAGCAGACTCACTTACGAGCAGTACTTC
14 | TRBJ1-2 | TRBV10-3 | - | - | CAISDPLAGLGYTF | TGTGCCATCAGTGACCCACTGGCCGGGCTGGGCTACACCTTC
18 | TRBJ2-7 | TRBV5-1 | TRBD1 | - | CASSYHTRGQGFYREQYF | TGCGCCAGCAGCTATCACACGAGGGGACAGGGTTTCTATCGGGAGCAGTACTTC
14 | TRBJ1-6 | TRBV28 | - | once | CASSSPDFNSPLHF | TGTGCCAGCAGTTCTCCAGATTTTAATTCACCCCTCCACTTT
16 | TRBJ2-1 | TRBV19 | - | - | CASRLTGQGEVHEQFF | TGTGCCAGTAGATTAACAGGCCAGGGGGAGGTCCATGAGCAGTTCTTC
19 | TRBJ1-6 | TRBV15 | - | - | CATSRDEAERGSYNSPLHF | TGTGCCACCAGCAGAGATGAGGCAGAACGAGGCTCCTATAATTCACCCCTCCACTTT